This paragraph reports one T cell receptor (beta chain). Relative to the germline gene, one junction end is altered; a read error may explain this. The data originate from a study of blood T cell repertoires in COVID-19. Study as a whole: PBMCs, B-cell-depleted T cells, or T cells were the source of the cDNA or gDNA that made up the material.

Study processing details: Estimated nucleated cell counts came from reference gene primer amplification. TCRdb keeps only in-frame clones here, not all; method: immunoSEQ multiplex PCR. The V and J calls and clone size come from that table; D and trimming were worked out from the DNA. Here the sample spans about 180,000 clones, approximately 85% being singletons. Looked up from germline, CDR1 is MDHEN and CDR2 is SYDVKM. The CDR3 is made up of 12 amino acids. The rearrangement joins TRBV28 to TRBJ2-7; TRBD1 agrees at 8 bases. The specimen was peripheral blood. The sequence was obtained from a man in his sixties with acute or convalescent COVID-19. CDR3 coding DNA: TGTGCCAGCAGTTTACCCCAGGGGGCGCTTCTCTTC. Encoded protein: CASSLPQGALLF. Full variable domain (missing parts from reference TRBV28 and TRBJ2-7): DVKVTQSSRYLVKRTGEKVFLECVQDMDHENMFWYRQDPGLGLRLIYFSYDVKMKEKGDIPEGYSVSREKKERFSLILESASTNQTSMYLCASSLPQGALLFGPGTRLTVT.